Detailed here is one TCR beta chain. These data come from a study of blood T cell repertoires in COVID-19. From germline, CDR1 is LNHDA and CDR2 SQIVND (reference sequence). V lost 4 bases and J lost 2, with 8 bases in between. CDR3 length equals 14 residues. Per the authors' pipeline: Amplification with reference gene primers provided the estimates of nucleated cell counts. Some clones are missing from TCRdb's copy, which holds only in-frame ones; the method was immunoSEQ multiplex PCR. V, J and clone size reflect that table, while D and trimming were determined from the DNA. The sample comprises around 330,000 clones, roughly 90% of which are singletons, and around 9.5% rests with the top ten.

This sequence originates from a woman between 40 and 50 years old who had recovered from COVID-19. The sequenced sample consisted of PBMCs or T cells enriched from blood (not recorded which). The chain uses TRBV19 and TRBJ1-4; tentative D call: TRBD1 (5 bases). DNA of the CDR3: TGTGCCAGTAGTACCGACAGCACTAATGAAAAACTGTTTTTT. Translated: CASSTDSTNEKLFF.